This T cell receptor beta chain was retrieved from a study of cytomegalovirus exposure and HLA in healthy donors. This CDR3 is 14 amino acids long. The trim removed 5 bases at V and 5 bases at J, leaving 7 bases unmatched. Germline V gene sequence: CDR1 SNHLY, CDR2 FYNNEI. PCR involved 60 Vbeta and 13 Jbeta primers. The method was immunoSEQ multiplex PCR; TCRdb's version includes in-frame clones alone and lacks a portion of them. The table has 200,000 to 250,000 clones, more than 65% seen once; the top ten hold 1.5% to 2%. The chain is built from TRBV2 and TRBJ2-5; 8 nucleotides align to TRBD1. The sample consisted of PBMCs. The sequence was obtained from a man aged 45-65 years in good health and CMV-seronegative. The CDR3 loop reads CASSSTGAQETQYF. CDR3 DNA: TGTGCCAGCAGTTCGACAGGGGCTCAGGAGACCCAGTACTTC.